The rows below give T cell receptor beta chains drawn from one sample of a study of blood T cell repertoires in COVID-19. The method was immunoSEQ multiplex PCR; TCRdb's version includes in-frame clones alone and lacks a portion of them. Of approximately 240,000 clones in the sample, about nine tenths are singletons; the top ten hold about 6%. Sequencing was carried out using PBMCs or T cells enriched from blood (not recorded which). The receptors here all came from a woman in her 30s with acute COVID-19. The CDR3 runs from the conserved cysteine through the conserved F or W. A D gene is named only where the DNA matches it firmly. Not all rows give a size; the values are once, few, many and, for expanded clones, a class.

>NA|NA|TRBV11-2|TRBJ1-6
CASSYTRGLDNSPLHF
TGTGCCAGCAGCTATACACGGGGACTGGATAATTCACCCCTCCACTTT
>NA|NA|TRBV6-2/TRBV6-3|TRBJ2-1
CASSRLVSSYNEQFF
TGTGCCAGCAGTAGACTAGTAAGCTCCTACAATGAGCAGTTCTTC
>NA|NA|TRBV5-1|TRBJ2-6
CASSFSRGQPVSGANVLTF
TGCGCCAGCAGCTTCTCTAGAGGACAGCCAGTCTCTGGGGCCAACGTCCTGACTTTC
>once|TRBD1|TRBV29-1|TRBJ2-7
CSVRPGTGSDEQYF
TGCAGCGTTCGTCCCGGGACAGGGAGCGACGAGCAGTACTTC
>NA|NA|TRBV6-5|TRBJ2-7
CASASGFYEQYF
TGTGCCAGTGCTTCTGGCTTTTACGAGCAGTACTTC
>NA|TRBD2|TRBV13|TRBJ2-3
CASSLGGAGGRPDTQYF
TGTGCCAGCAGCTTAGGCGGAGCGGGGGGGCGGCCAGATACGCAGTATTTT
>NA|TRBD1|TRBV7-9|TRBJ1-1
CASSPGTGVMRNTEAFF
TGTGCCAGCAGCCCCGGGACAGGGGTTATGCGGAACACTGAAGCTTTCTTT
>NA|TRBD1|TRBV24-1|TRBJ2-2
CATSPGGATGELFF
TGTGCCACCAGCCCAGGGGGCGCGACCGGGGAGCTGTTTTTT
>once|TRBD2|TRBV11-2|TRBJ2-3
CASSFAGRGTDTQYF
TGTGCCAGCAGCTTTGCAGGGCGGGGGACAGATACGCAGTATTTT
>NA|NA|TRBV5-1|TRBJ2-5
CASSYGGQETQYF
TGCGCCAGCAGCTACGGGGGTCAAGAGACCCAGTACTTC
>NA|NA|TRBV27|TRBJ1-6
CASSLWAGVGSPLHF
TGTGCCAGCAGCCTCTGGGCAGGGGTGGGTTCACCCCTCCACTTT
>NA|NA|TRBV5-1|TRBJ1-1
CARTTDLNTEAFF
TGCGCCAGGACGACAGACCTGAACACTGAAGCTTTCTTT
>once|TRBD1|TRBV18|TRBJ2-4
CASSPSDRGDIQYF
TGTGCCAGCTCACCATCCGACAGGGGGGACATTCAGTACTTC
>few|NA|TRBV21-1|TRBJ2-1
CASSKVGGAENEQFF
TGTGCCAGCAGCAAAGTTGGGGGGGCTGAGAATGAGCAGTTCTTC
>NA|NA|TRBV14|TRBJ2-5
CASSPAGLQETQYF
TGTGCCAGCAGCCCTGCGGGTCTACAAGAGACCCAGTACTTC
>NA|NA|TRBV7-2|TRBJ1-6
CASSPLGAGLSSPLHF
TGTGCCAGCAGCCCACTGGGTGCGGGGCTCTCTTCACCCCTCCACTTT
>once|TRBD1|TRBV30|TRBJ1-6
CAWSLRDRGLFNSPLHF
TGTGCCTGGAGCCTCCGGGACAGGGGGCTTTTTAATTCACCCCTCCACTTT
>NA|TRBD1|TRBV4-3|TRBJ2-6
CASSQDFQGAGANVLTF
TGCGCCAGCAGCCAAGATTTCCAGGGGGCAGGGGCCAACGTCCTGACTTTC
>NA|NA|TRBV21-1|TRBJ2-3
CASSKTRTRNANTQYF
TGTGCCAGCAGCAAGACACGGACTAGAAACGCGAATACGCAGTATTTT
>NA|TRBD2|TRBV4-1|TRBJ2-5
CASSVRLAGETQYF
TGCGCCAGCAGCGTACGACTAGCGGGAGAGACCCAGTACTTC
>NA|TRBD1|TRBV10-1|TRBJ2-5
CASSVRTKTGCEETQYF
TGCGCCAGCAGTGTCAGAACTAAGACAGGGTGCGAAGAGACCCAGTACTTC
>NA|TRBD2|TRBV28|TRBJ2-3
CASSFRLAADTQYF
TGTGCCAGCAGTTTTCGGCTAGCGGCAGATACGCAGTATTTT
>NA|NA|TRBV10-3|TRBJ2-3
CAISHDSSKLLLTDTQYF
TGTGCCATCAGCCACGACAGCTCCAAACTCCTACTCACAGATACGCAGTATTTT
>NA|TRBD2|TRBV9|TRBJ2-3
CASSVSGGAIDTQYF
TGTGCCAGCAGCGTGAGCGGGGGGGCCATAGATACGCAGTATTTT
>NA|TRBD2|TRBV28|TRBJ2-7
CASSLLAGNFYEQYF
TGTGCCAGCAGTTTACTAGCGGGAAACTTCTACGAGCAGTACTTC
>NA|TRBD2|TRBV29-1|TRBJ2-1
CSVAREGQFF
TGCAGCGTTGCCAGGGAGGGCCAGTTCTTC
>NA|NA|TRBV7-2|TRBJ2-7
CASSRGLLARNEQYF
TGTGCCAGCAGCCGGGGACTCCTGGCGAGGAACGAGCAGTACTTC
>NA|NA|TRBV19|TRBJ1-6
CASSHPVSSGSNSPLHF
TGTGCCAGTAGTCACCCAGTTTCGTCAGGTTCGAATTCACCCCTCCACTTT
>NA|NA|TRBV18|TRBJ2-7
CASSPEGGLREQYF
TGTGCCAGCTCACCAGAAGGAGGGCTACGTGAGCAGTACTTC
>NA|TRBD2|TRBV2|TRBJ2-1
CASSPRTSVWGNEQFF
TGTGCCAGCAGTCCGCGGACTAGCGTGTGGGGGAATGAGCAGTTCTTC
>NA|TRBD1|TRBV19|TRBJ1-1
CASSILQGIEGTEAFF
TGTGCCAGTAGTATCCTACAGGGGATTGAGGGCACTGAAGCTTTCTTT
>NA|TRBD1|TRBV18|TRBJ1-1
CASSLDRDGTEAFF
TGTGCCAGCTCACTTGACAGGGATGGGACTGAAGCTTTCTTT
>NA|NA|TRBV5-1|TRBJ2-5
CASSPSYQETQYF
TGCGCCAGCAGCCCCTCGTACCAAGAGACCCAGTACTTC
>NA|TRBD2|TRBV10-1|TRBJ2-1
CASSDPGLAAYNEQFF
TGCGCCAGCAGTGACCCGGGACTAGCGGCCTACAATGAGCAGTTCTTC
>NA|TRBD1|TRBV9|TRBJ2-7
CASSVGTGAWGEQYF
TGTGCCAGCAGCGTAGGGACAGGGGCTTGGGGCGAGCAGTACTTC
>once|NA|TRBV27|TRBJ1-2
CASSLRQNKDGYTF
TGTGCCAGCAGTTTAAGACAAAATAAGGATGGCTACACCTTC
>NA|TRBD2|TRBV5-1|TRBJ2-1
CASSLGAGGNNEQFF
TGCGCCAGCAGCTTGGGAGCGGGGGGCAACAATGAGCAGTTCTTC
>NA|NA|TRBV5-8|TRBJ2-1
CASSSWGGNEQFF
TGTGCCAGCAGCTCCTGGGGCGGAAATGAGCAGTTCTTC
>NA|NA|TRBV2|TRBJ1-1
CASSESRESRAFF
TGTGCCAGCAGTGAATCAAGGGAGAGTCGAGCTTTCTTT
>NA|NA|TRBV10-3|TRBJ2-7
CAISLDSLSQYF
TGTGCCATCAGCCTAGACAGCCTGAGCCAGTACTTC
>NA|TRBD1|TRBV28|TRBJ1-3
CASTAPRQGISGNTIYF
TGTGCCAGCACCGCCCCCCGACAGGGAATAAGCGGAAACACCATATATTTT
>once|NA|TRBV2|TRBJ2-7
CASSDLVLSYEQYF
TGTGCCAGCAGTGATCTCGTCCTCTCCTACGAGCAGTACTTC
>NA|NA|TRBV21-1|TRBJ1-3
CASSTRSGTAGNTIYF
TGTGCCAGCAGCACCAGGTCCGGGACAGCAGGAAACACCATATATTTT
>once|NA|TRBV2|TRBJ2-5
CASSRDLRGFQETQYF
TGTGCCAGCAGTAGGGACCTGCGGGGCTTCCAAGAGACCCAGTACTTC
>NA|NA|TRBV10-3|TRBJ1-4
CASTAGTTNEKLFF
TGTGCCAGTACGGCAGGGACAACTAATGAAAAACTGTTTTTT
>NA|NA|TRBV19|TRBJ1-1
CASRVTGGGTEAFF
TGTGCCAGTAGGGTAACAGGCGGGGGGACTGAAGCTTTCTTT
>NA|NA|TRBV9|TRBJ2-5
CASSVDVGGETQYF
TGTGCCAGCAGCGTAGATGTCGGGGGAGAGACCCAGTACTTC
>NA|NA|TRBV5-6|TRBJ2-1
CASYRDRSSYNEQFF
TGTGCCAGCTACCGCGACAGGAGCTCCTACAATGAGCAGTTCTTC
>NA|TRBD1|TRBV7-9|TRBJ2-7
CASSLVGTGEREQYF
TGTGCCAGCAGCTTAGTCGGGACAGGGGAACGCGAGCAGTACTTC
>once|NA|TRBV4-1|TRBJ1-3
CASSQVISPSGNTIYF
TGCGCCAGCAGCCAAGTAATCAGTCCCTCTGGAAACACCATATATTTT
>NA|NA|TRBV7-8|TRBJ2-2
CASSLEAGEGYTGELFF
TGTGCCAGCAGCTTAGAAGCAGGGGAAGGTTACACCGGGGAGCTGTTTTTT
>NA|NA|TRBV2|TRBJ2-1
CASSVSRNEQFF
TGTGCCAGCAGTGTATCGCGGAATGAGCAGTTCTTC
>NA|NA|TRBV7-3|TRBJ1-1
CASSWADRLNTEAFF
TGTGCCAGCAGCTGGGCGGACAGATTGAACACTGAAGCTTTCTTT
>NA|TRBD1|TRBV4-3|TRBJ2-2
CASRQGQGGTGELFF
TGCGCCAGCAGGCAGGGACAGGGGGGCACCGGGGAGCTGTTTTTT
>NA|TRBD2|TRBV5-1|TRBJ2-3
CASSLIGTSVADTQYF
TGCGCCAGCAGCTTGATTGGGACTAGCGTGGCAGATACGCAGTATTTT
>NA|NA|TRBV2|TRBJ1-6
CASSVPQGFSPLHF
TGTGCCAGCAGTGTCCCTCAGGGATTCTCACCCCTCCACTTT
>NA|NA|TRBV18|TRBJ1-1
CASSPPGQMNTEAFF
TGTGCCAGCTCACCACCGGGGCAGATGAACACTGAAGCTTTCTTT
>NA|TRBD2|TRBV11-2|TRBJ2-2
CASSLDRTSGKVGELFF
TGTGCCAGCAGCTTAGATCGAACTAGCGGGAAAGTCGGGGAGCTGTTTTTT
>NA|NA|TRBV29-1|TRBJ1-1
CSVEGRANTEAFF
TGCAGCGTTGAGGGCAGGGCGAACACTGAAGCTTTCTTT
>NA|TRBD1|TRBV18|TRBJ1-4
CASSPPGQVGEKLFF
TGTGCCAGCTCACCACCGGGACAGGTGGGTGAAAAACTGTTTTTT